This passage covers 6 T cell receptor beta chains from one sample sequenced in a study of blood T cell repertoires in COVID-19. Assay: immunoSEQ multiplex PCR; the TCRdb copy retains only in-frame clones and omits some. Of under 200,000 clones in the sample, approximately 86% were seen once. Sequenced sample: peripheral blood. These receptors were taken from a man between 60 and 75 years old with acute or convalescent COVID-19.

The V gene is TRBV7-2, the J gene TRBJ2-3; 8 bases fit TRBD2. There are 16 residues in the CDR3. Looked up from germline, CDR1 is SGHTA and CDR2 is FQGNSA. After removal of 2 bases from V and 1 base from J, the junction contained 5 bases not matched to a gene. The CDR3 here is CASSLSAGGGTDTQYF. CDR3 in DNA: TGTGCCAGCAGCTTAAGTGCGGGAGGTGGCACAGATACGCAGTATTTT.

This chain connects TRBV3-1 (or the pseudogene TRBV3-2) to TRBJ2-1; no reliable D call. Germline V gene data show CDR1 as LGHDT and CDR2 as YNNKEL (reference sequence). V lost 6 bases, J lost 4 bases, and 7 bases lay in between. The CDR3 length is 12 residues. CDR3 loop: CASSHRYNEQFF. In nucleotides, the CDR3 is TGTGCCAGCAGTCATAGATACAATGAGCAGTTCTTC.

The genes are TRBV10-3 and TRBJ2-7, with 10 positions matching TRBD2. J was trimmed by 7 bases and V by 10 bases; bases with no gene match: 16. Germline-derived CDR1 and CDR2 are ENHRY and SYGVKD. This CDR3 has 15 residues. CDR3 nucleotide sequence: TGTGCCACCTCTCAGGGGCTAGCGGGAGTACGAGAGCAGTACTTC. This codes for CATSQGLAGVREQYF.

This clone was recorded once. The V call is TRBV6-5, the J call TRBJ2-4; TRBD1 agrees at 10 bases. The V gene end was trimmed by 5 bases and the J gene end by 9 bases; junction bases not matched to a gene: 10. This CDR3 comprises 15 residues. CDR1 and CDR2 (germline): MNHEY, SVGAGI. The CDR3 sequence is CASSPRQGAGIIQYF. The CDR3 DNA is TGTGCCAGCAGTCCTCGACAGGGGGCGGGTATCATTCAGTACTTC.

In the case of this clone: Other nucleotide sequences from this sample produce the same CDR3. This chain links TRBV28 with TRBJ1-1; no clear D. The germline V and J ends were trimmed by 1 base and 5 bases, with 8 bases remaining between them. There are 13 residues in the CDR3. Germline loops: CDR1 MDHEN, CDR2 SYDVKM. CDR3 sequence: CASSLSGLTEAFF. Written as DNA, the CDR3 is TGTGCCAGCAGTTTATCGGGGTTGACTGAAGCTTTCTTT.

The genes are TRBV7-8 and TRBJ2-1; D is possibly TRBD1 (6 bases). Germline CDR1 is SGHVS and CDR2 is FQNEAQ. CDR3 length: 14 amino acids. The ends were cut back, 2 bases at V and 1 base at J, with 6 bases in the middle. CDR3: CASSLQGSYNEQFF. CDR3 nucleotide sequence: TGTGCCAGCAGCTTACAGGGGTCCTACAATGAGCAGTTCTTC.